The 2 T cell receptor beta chains below come from one sample, sequenced in a study of molecular identifiers for immune sequencing clone quantification. TCRdb re-called the PCR reads through MiXCR, storing one row per CDR3 protein. The table includes around 86,000 distinct CDR3 sequences, around a fifth detected once. Sequencing was performed on naive CD8+ T cells from blood, with Jurkat cell RNA spiked in. Regarding subset: FACS-sorted CD8+CD4-CCR7+CD45RA+ naive T cells. All receptors derive from a human donor in good health. Some libraries in this study had Jurkat cell RNA spiked in.

This clonotype was recorded at least ten times. V gene TRBV7-9 combines with J gene TRBJ1-1, with a tentative D call TRBD1 (5 bases). V gave up 5 bases and J gave up 2 bases, with 24 bases separating them. Per germline, CDR1 SEHNR and CDR2 FQNEAQ (reference sequence). The CDR3 length is 18 residues. CDR3 sequence: CASSPLPGHLKSNTEAFF. The CDR3 coding sequence is TGTGCCAGCAGCCCCCTACCAGGACACCTGAAATCTAACACTGAAGCTTTCTTT.

Worth noting for this clonotype: A much larger clone differs by one base, so this may be a read error. The conserved final phenylalanine or tryptophan is absent from the CDR3, which likely points to a read error. This chain connects TRBV6-5 to TRBJ2-3; 8 bases line up with TRBD2. The germline V gene has CDR1 MNHEY and CDR2 SVGAGI. The ends lost 10 bases at V and 5 bases at J; junction bases unmatched: 14. The CDR3 has 15 amino acids. DNA of the CDR3: TGTGCCACCTCCCGATGGACTAGCCTTTTAGATACGCAGTATCTT. It specifies CATSRWTSLLDTQYL.